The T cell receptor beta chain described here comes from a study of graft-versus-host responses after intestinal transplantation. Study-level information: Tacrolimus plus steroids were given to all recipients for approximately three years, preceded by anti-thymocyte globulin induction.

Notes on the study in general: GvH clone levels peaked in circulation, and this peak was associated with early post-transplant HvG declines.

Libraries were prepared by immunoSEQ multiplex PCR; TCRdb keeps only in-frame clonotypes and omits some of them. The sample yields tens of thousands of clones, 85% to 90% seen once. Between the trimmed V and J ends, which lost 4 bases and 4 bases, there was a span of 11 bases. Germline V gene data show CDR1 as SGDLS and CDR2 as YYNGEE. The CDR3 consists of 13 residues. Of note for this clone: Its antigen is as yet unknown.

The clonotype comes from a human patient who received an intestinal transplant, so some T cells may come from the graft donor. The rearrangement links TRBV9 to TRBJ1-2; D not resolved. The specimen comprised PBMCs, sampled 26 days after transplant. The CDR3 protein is CASSPSGVYGYTF. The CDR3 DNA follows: TGTGCCAGCAGCCCCTCAGGCGTCTATGGCTACACCTTC.